The T cell receptor (beta chain) under discussion was sequenced for a study of shared clonotypes between healthy human individuals. General study results and limits: On the whole, naive subsets had larger estimated richness than memory subsets had.

In the case of this clone: Antigen: not known.

As processed by the authors: ImmunoSEQ yielded junction-only sequences lacking quality scores, so filtering differed. The repertoire was sequenced with immunoSEQ multiplex PCR; TCRdb's copy has only in-frame clones and lacks some. Clonal size and the V and J genes are those of that table, whereas D and trimming came from the DNA. This sample carries approximately 1.5 million clones, nearly 99% of them seen once, and the ten largest clones take less than 0.55%. In germline, CDR1 is MNHNS, CDR2 SASEGT. This CDR3 has 14 amino acids. The trim removed 5 bases at V and 5 bases at J, leaving 2 bases unmatched.

This clonotype was obtained from a man aged 25-45 years in good health. The source material was naive CD4+ T cells sorted from blood. As to subset: CD45RA+ positively selected. V usage is TRBV6-1 and J usage is TRBJ1-4, with TRBD1 identical over 10 bases. The CDR3 region has the DNA TGTGCCAGCAGTCGGGACAGGGGAAATGAAAAACTGTTTTTT. It translates to CASSRDRGNEKLFF.